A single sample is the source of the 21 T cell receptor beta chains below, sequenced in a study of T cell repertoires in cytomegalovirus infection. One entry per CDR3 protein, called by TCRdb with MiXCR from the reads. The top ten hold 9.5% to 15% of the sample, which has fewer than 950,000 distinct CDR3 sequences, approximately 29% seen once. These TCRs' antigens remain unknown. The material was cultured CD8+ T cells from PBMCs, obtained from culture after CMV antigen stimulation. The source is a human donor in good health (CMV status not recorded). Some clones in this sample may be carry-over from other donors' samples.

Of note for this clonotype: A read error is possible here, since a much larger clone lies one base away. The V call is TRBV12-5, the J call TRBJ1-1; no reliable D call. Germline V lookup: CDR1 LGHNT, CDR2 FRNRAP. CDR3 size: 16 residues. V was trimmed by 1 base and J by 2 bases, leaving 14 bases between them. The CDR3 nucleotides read TGTGCTAGTGGTTTGGGTCTCTGTCGGACTAACACTGAAGCTTTCTTT. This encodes CASGLGLCRTNTEAFF.

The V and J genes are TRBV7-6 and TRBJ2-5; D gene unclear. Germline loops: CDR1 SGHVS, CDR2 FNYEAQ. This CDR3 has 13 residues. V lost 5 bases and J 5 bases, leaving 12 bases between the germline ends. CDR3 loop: CASSPGFTETQYF. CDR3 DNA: TGTGCCAGCAGCCCCGGGTTTACGGAGACCCAGTACTTC.

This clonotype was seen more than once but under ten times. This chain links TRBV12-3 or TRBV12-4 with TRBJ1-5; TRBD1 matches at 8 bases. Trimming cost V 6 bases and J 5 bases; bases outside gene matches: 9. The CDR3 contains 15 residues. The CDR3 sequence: CASRVRDRKDQPQHF. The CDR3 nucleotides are TGTGCCAGCAGGGTCCGGGACAGGAAGGATCAGCCCCAGCATTTT.

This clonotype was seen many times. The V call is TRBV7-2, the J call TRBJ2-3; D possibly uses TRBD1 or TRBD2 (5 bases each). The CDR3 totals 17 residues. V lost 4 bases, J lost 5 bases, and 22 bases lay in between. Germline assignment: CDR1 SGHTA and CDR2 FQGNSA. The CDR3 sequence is CASSYPRHAGRQDTQYF. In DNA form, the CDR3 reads TGTGCCAGCAGCTACCCCCGCCACGCAGGGAGACAAGATACGCAGTATTTT.

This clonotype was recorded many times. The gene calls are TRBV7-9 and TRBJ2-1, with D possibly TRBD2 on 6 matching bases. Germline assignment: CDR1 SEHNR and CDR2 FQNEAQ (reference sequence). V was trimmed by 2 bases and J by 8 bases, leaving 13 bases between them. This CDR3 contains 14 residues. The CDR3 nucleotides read TGTGCCAGCAGCTTAACCGGGACTCTCTATGAGCAGTTCTTC. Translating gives CASSLTGTLYEQFF. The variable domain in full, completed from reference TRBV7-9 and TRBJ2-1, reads DTGVSQNPRHKITKRGQNVTFRCDPISEHNRLYWYRQTLGQGPEFLTYFQNEAQLEKSRLLSDRFSAERPKGSFSTLEIQRTEQGDSAMYLCASSLTGTLYEQFFGPGTRLTVL.

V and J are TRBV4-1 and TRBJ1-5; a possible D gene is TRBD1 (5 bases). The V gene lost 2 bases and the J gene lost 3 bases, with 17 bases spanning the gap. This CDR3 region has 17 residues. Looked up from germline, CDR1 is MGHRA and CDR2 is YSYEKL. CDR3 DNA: TGCGCCAGCAGCCAATGGGATCCACAGGCACTCAATCAGCCCCAGCATTTT. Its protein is CASSQWDPQALNQPQHF.

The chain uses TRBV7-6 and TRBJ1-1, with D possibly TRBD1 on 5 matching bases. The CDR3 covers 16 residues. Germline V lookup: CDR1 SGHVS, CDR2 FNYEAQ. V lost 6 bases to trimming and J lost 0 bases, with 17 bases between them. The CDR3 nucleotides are TGTGCCAGCAGTTCCATCGGCGGGGGACTGAACACTGAAGCTTTCTTT. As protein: CASSSIGGGLNTEAFF.

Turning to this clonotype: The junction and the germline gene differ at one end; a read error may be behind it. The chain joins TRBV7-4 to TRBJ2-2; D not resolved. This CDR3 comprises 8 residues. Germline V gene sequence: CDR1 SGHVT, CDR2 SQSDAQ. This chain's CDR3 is CASSLEIF. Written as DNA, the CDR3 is TGTGCCAGCAGCTTAGAGATTTTT.

Here the CDR3 DNA reads TGCGCCAGCAGCTTGGAGTGGGCGGACACTGAAGCTTTCTTT. The encoded protein is CASSLEWADTEAFF. The chain combines TRBV5-1 with TRBJ1-1; no clear D gene. CDR1 SGHRS and CDR2 YFSETQ come from the germline V gene. The CDR3 loop spans 14 amino acids. Trimming took off 0 bases at V and 3 bases at J, with 9 bases between the two ends.

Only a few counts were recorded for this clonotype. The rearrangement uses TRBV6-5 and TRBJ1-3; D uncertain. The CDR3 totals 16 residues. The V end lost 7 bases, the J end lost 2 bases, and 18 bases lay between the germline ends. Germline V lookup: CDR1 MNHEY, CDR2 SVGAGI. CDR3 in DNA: TGTGCCAGCACTCCTGGGCGGGGAGCTGCTGGAAACACCATATATTTT. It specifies CASTPGRGAAGNTIYF.

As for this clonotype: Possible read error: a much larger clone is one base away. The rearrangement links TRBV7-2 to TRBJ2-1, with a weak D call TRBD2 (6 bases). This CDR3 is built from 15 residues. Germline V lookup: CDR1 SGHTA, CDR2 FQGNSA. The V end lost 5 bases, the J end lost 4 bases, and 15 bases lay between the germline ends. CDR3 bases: TGTGCCAGCAGCCCAACGGCGGGGCCATACAATGAGCAGTTCTTC. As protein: CASSPTAGPYNEQFF.

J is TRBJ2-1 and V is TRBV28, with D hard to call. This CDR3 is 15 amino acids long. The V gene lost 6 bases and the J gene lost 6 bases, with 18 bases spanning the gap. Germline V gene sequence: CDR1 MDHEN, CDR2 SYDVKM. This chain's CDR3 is CASSQYGPASNEQFF. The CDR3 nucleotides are TGTGCCAGCAGCCAATACGGCCCGGCGAGCAATGAGCAGTTCTTC.

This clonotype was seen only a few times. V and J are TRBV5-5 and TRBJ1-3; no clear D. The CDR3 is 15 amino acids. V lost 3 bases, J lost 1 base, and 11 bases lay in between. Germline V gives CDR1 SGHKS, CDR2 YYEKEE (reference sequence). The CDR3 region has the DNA TGTGCCAGCAGCTCCGGATTCACATCTGGAAACACCATATATTTT. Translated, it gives CASSSGFTSGNTIYF.

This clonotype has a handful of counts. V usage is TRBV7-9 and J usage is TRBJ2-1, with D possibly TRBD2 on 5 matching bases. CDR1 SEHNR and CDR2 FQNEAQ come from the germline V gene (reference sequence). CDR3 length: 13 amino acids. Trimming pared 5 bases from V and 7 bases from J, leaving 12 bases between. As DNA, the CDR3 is TGTGCCAGCAGCGCCCCACTAGAGAATGAGCAGTTCTTC. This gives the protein CASSAPLENEQFF.

The CDR3 DNA is TGTGCCAGCAGCCCAGGGACTAGGGCCCCCGCAGATACGCAGTATTTT. It encodes CASSPGTRAPADTQYF. The V gene is TRBV11-2, the J gene TRBJ2-3; 8 nucleotides agree with TRBD2. Germline V lookup: CDR1 SGHAT, CDR2 FQNNGV. The CDR3 loop spans 16 amino acids. J was trimmed by 4 bases and V by 5 bases; bases with no gene match: 11.

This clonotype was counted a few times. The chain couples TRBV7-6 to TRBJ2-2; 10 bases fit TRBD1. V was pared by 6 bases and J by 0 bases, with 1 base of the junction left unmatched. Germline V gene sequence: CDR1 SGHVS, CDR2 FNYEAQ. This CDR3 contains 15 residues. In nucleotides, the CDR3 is TGTGCCAGCAGAGACAGGGGGCCGAACACCGGGGAGCTGTTTTTT. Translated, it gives CASRDRGPNTGELFF. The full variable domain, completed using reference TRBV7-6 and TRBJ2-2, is GAGVSQSPRYKVTKRGQDVALRCDPISGHVSLYWYRQALGQGPEFLTYFNYEAQQDKSGLPNDRFSAERPEGSISTLTIQRTEQRDSAMYRCASRDRGPNTGELFFGEGSRLTVL.

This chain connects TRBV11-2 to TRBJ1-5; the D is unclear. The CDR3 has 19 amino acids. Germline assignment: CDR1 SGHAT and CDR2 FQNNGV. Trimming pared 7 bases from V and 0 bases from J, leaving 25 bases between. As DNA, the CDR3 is TGTGCCAGCACCCTCTTGGGAAAGTCAGAGTTTTATAGCAATCAGCCCCAGCATTTT. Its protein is CASTLLGKSEFYSNQPQHF.

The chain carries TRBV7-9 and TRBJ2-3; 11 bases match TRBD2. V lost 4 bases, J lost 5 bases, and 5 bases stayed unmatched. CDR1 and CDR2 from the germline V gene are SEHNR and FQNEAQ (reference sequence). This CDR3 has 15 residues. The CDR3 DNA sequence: TGTGCCAGCAGCTCAGGAGGGACTAGCGGAGATACGCAGTATTTT. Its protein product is CASSSGGTSGDTQYF. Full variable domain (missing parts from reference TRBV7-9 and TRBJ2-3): DTGVSQNPRHKITKRGQNVTFRCDPISEHNRLYWYRQTLGQGPEFLTYFQNEAQLEKSRLLSDRFSAERPKGSFSTLEIQRTEQGDSAMYLCASSSGGTSGDTQYFGPGTRLTVL.

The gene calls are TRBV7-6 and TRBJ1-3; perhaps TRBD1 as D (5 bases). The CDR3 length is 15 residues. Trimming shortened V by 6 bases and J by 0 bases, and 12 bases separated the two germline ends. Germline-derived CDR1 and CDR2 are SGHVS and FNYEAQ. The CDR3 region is CASSPGGHSGNTIYF. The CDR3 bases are TGTGCCAGCAGTCCTGGGGGTCACTCTGGAAACACCATATATTTT.

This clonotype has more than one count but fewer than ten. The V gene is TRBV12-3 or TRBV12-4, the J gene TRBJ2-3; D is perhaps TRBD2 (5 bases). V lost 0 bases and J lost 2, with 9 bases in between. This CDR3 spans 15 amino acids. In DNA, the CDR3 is TGTGCCAGCAGTTTAGCTCTAGCAGCCACAGATACGCAGTATTTT. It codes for CASSLALAATDTQYF.

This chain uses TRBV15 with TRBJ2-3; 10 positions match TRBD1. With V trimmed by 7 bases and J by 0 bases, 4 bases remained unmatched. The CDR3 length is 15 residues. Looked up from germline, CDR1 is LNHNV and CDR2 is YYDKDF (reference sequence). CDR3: CATKGTGDSTDTQYF. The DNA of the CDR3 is TGTGCCACCAAAGGGACAGGGGATAGCACAGATACGCAGTATTTT.